This T cell receptor (beta chain) stems from a study of cytotoxic CD8 clonotypes in ibrutinib-treated CLL listed by TCRdb under 2021. At the level of the whole study: In this cohort, approximately 14 patients were treatment-naive and ten to eleven were relapsed/refractory, while 17 to 18 had unmutated IGHV. Response samples were taken after a median of 12 months on treatment, ranging from about 6 to 40 months. Samples averaged 255,043 productive templates and 90,000 to 95,000 productive rearrangements. Partial responses were observed in about 25 patients and complete responses in 2; after a median follow-up of around 68 months, remission was maintained in some 14 patients and progression was observed in about twelve. Longitudinal samples were obtainable from about 30% of the roughly 86 participants in the trial. Cryopreserved peripheral blood mononuclear cells were collected before treatment, at response, and at either disease progression or sustained remission. All remission and progressive disease samples were collected while patients were still receiving ibrutinib.

What the study reported, not specific to this receptor: Clonality rose at ibrutinib response, remained stable during sustained remission, and dropped back toward baseline at progression. Sampling times were not matched between patients in sustained remission and patients whose disease was progressing, and lymph node repertoires were not examined. Baseline clonality was found to be higher than that of age-matched healthy donors and was strongly correlated with circulating CD8+ T-cell counts. Public clonotypes were rare and either shrank or stayed stable during treatment, and the rise in clonality at ibrutinib response reflected expansion of private clonotypes.

A MiSeq instrument was used for deep resolution sequencing, which targeted depths ranging from 1 in 1 million up to 1 in 200,000 T cells, with coverage averaging 10x for each clonotype. TCR beta libraries were generated with the immunoSEQ hsTCRB Kit. Under the source paper's analysis protocol: ImmunoSEQ Data Assistant and ImmunoSEQ Analyzer were used for data analysis, and V, D and J genes were assigned according to IMGT definitions. Clonality, with values ranging from 0 to 1, was calculated as one minus the normalized Shannon entropy of productive rearrangement frequencies. Only overrepresented clonotypes making up at least 0.05% of each patient's repertoire were included in the public clonotype analysis. Some twelve repertoires from age-matched healthy donors, obtained from immuneACCESS, served as clonality controls. This immuneACCESS table, as held by TCRdb, lists in-frame sequences with V and J called but not all clones. Of the missing ones, under half trace to an unresolved V gene in checked studies; the others have no known cause. D and trimming were read from the DNA, whereas the V and J calls and clone size are those reported in that table. Recorded for this sample are 130,000 or so clones; 80% to 90% of them occurred a single time. About 3.3% of the sample goes to the ten largest clones.

Details on this clone: Its antigen is unknown. Base quality data are lacking; no much larger clone is found one base away.

This sample's time point label indicates: approximately 2 years on ibrutinib. Approximately 2 micrograms of genomic DNA were extracted from cryopreserved PBMCs for TCR beta library preparation. Longitudinal blood samples from CLL patients on ibrutinib monotherapy were analyzed using high-throughput TCR beta sequencing. The patients took part in an open-label, single-center phase 2 trial of ibrutinib monotherapy. The CDR3 has 15 amino acids, counting the end cysteine and phenylalanine. Kept here is only the CDR3 DNA, which spans 45 bases and is read in frame from base 1. V and J lose 5 bases and 0 bases, and a span of 11 bases separates them.

The clonotype originates from a human donor with chronic lymphocytic leukemia. The sequencing here drew on PBMCs, taken after 24 months of ibrutinib treatment. The chain uses TRBV23-1 and TRBJ1-3; possibly the D gene is TRBD1, per 6 matching bases. TRBV23-1 is identified as an open reading frame with a role that is uncertain. The CDR3 protein is CASSIQGPSGNTIYF. The DNA sequence is given as TGCGCCAGCAGTATACAGGGCCCCTCTGGAAACACCATATATTTT.